Sequencing of this T cell receptor (beta chain) was carried out in a study of cytomegalovirus exposure and HLA in healthy donors. Primers: 60 Vbeta forward and 13 Jbeta reverse. Profiling relied on immunoSEQ multiplex PCR, and the TCRdb table lists in-frame clones only, not all of them. The table has some 100,000 clones, roughly 82% seen once; the top ten hold less than 11%. CDR1 and CDR2 from the germline V gene are SGHTA and FQGNSA. CDR3 length: 12 amino acids. V was trimmed by 2 bases and J by 7 bases, leaving 6 bases between them. Sequenced sample: PBMCs. The genes are TRBV7-2 and TRBJ1-5, with no clear D. This clonotype was obtained from a middle-aged man in good health and CMV-seronegative. CDR3: CASSLNRQPQHF. DNA of the CDR3: TGTGCCAGCAGCTTAAATCGGCAGCCCCAGCATTTT.